The clone carrying this TCR beta chain was counted a single time. The antigen is not known. Clones were sequenced by immunoSEQ multiplex PCR, and TCRdb holds only the in-frame ones, with some missing. The sample comprises 85,000 to 130,000 clones, roughly 90% of which are singletons, and roughly 1% rests with the top ten. The germline gives CDR1 SGHDT, CDR2 YYEEEE. V was pared by 1 base and J by 9 bases, with 14 bases of the junction left unmatched. The CDR3 spans 16 residues. The data stem from a study of graft-versus-host responses after intestinal transplantation. Study overall: The study gave all recipients anti-thymocyte globulin induction, then tacrolimus and steroids for approximately 3 years.

Overall study findings and caveats: Peak GvH clone levels in circulation were associated with early post-transplant HvG declines.

The receptor was derived from a human donor who received an intestinal transplant. This sample comprised unstimulated CD4+ T cells sorted from spleen or lymph node cells, obtained before intestinal transplant. This chain connects TRBV5-6 to TRBJ2-7, with 9 nucleotides matching TRBD2. The CDR3 sequence is CASSLRGLANPMGQYF. The CDR3 coding sequence is TGTGCCAGCAGCTTGCGCGGACTAGCGAACCCCATGGGGCAGTACTTC.